This T cell receptor (beta chain) originates from a study of T cell responses to AZD1222 COVID-19 vaccine (dated by TCRdb to the early 2020s). Some background on the complete study: Because spike-specific TCR depth and breadth did not differ between the two schedules, AZD1222 recipients who got a second dose at roughly 4 weeks were pooled with those who got a second dose at roughly 12 weeks. TCR sequencing covered about 230 trial participants: 200 to 220 given two doses of AZD1222 and about 26 given two doses of MenACWY control vaccine. Trial participants were enrolled into age subgroups of 18-55, 56-69 and 70-plus years, which contained around 140, 26 and 57 TCR-sequenced participants, respectively. The research as a whole found: Because no day 14 peak-response samples were available, repertoires were characterized only after the peak T cell response. CD4 TCRs associated with the vaccine covered the entire spike protein, and the dominant responses were in regions 160-218 and 743-854. Reportedly, almost half of the unique spike-specific TCRs recognized epitopes lying outside the regions that are mutated in the B.1.351 and B.1.1.7 variants. After two AZD1222 doses, both the breadth and the depth of spike-specific TCRs were significantly higher than at day 0 and than in MenACWY recipients. Conclusions about previously exposed vaccinees were limited because only six or seven AZD1222 recipients were SARS-CoV-2 seropositive at baseline. In the small 56-69-year group, the increase in depth fell short of significance, most likely because of low power. Participants were mostly white British and included more females than males, and it was suggested by the authors that clonal diversity may have been underestimated.

About this clone: The antigen this receptor binds is unknown. Base qualities were left out, and no much larger clone turns up one base away.

The CDR3 holds 15 amino acids from the cysteine to the phenylalanine. Of the read, only the CDR3 DNA is kept; its 45 bases are in frame from base 1. Looking up the germline V gene (reference sequence) yields CDR1 MNHEY and CDR2 SMNVEV. V was cut back by 3 bases and J by 0 bases, leaving a gap of 9 bases between them. The CDR3 regions of human TCRbeta chains were analyzed by immunosequencing. The paper's processing steps were these. Repertoire TCRs were checked for matches against a reference library of SARS-CoV-2-specific TCRs that had been generated using the MIRA antigen-specificity platform. Breadth meant the fraction of unique TCRs that were SARS-CoV-2-associated, whereas depth meant the fraction of total T cells that were SARS-CoV-2-associated. Using the MIRA data, every spike-specific TCR was mapped to the spike region that the TCR reacted to and assigned to either a CD4 or a CD8 class. Log10-transformed breadth and depth values were compared by one-way ANOVA with Sidak's multiple comparisons tests. What TCRdb holds here is the immuneACCESS table cut down to in-frame rearrangements. Part of the clones is not present; checked against another copy, under half of the missing clones reflect an unresolved V gene, and the others are unexplained. Clonal size and the V and J genes are those of that table, whereas D and trimming came from the DNA. Recorded for this sample are 100,000 to 150,000 clones; about 93% of them occurred a single time. The leading ten clones occupy approximately 5.4% of the sample.

Taken with the paper, the label for time point translates to: baseline before first vaccination. Samples from vaccinated people were obtained from the UK trials COV001 and COV002, which included a single-blind randomized controlled phase 2/3 trial of AZD1222 (ChAdOx1 nCoV-19) in healthy adults. For TCRbeta chain sequencing, PBMC samples from trial participants were taken at day 0 and at day 28 after the second dose. The sequencing here drew on peripheral blood, taken on day 0 of AZD1222 vaccination. The source is an adult in good health. Here the chain combines TRBV27 and TRBJ2-4, and perhaps TRBD2 as D gene, on 6 matching bases. The DNA sequence follows: TGTGCCAGCAGTTTGGGGGGTGAAGCCAAAAACATTCAGTACTTC. Its protein reads: CASSLGGEAKNIQYF.